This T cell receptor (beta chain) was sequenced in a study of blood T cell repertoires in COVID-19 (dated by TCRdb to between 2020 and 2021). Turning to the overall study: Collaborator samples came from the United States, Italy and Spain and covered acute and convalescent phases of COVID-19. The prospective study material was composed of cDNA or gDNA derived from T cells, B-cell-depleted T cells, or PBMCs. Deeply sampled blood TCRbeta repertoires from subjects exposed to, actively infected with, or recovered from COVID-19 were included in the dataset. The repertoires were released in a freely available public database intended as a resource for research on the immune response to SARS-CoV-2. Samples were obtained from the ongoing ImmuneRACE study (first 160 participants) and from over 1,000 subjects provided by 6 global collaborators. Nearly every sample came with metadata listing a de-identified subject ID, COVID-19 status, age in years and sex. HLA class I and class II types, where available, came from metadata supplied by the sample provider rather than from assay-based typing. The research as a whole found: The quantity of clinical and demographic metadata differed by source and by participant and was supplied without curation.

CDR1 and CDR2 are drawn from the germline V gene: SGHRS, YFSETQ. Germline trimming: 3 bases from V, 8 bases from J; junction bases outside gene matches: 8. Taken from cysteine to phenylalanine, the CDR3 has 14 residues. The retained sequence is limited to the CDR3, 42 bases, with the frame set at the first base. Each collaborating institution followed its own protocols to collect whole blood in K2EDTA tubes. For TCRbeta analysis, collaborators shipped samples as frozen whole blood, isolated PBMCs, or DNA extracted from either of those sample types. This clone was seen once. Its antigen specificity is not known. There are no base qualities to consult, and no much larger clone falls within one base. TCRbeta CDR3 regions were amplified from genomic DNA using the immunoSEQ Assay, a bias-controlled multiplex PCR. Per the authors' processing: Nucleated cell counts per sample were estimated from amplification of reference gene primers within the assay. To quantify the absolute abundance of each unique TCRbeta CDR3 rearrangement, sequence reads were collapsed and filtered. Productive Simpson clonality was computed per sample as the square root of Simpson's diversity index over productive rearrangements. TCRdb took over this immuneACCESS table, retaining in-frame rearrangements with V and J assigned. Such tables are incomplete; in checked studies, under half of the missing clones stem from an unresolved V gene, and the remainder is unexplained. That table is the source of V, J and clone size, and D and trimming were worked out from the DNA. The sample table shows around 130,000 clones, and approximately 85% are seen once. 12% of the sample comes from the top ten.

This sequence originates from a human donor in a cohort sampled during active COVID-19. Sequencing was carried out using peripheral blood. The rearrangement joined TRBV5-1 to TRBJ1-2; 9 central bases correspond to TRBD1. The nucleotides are TGCGCCAGCAGCTCGCCGGGACAGGGAAAGGGCTACACCTTC. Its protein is CASSSPGQGKGYTF.